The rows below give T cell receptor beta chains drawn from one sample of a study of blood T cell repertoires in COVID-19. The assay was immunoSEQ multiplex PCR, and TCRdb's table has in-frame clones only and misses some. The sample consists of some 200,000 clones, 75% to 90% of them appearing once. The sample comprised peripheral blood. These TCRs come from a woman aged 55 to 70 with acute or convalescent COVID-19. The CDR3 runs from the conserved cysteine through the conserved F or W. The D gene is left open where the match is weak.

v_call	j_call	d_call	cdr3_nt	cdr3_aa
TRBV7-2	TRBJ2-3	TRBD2	TGTGCCAGCAGCACACTAGCGGGAGGCACAGATACGCAGTATTTT	CASSTLAGGTDTQYF
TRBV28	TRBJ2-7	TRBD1	TGTGCCAGCAGGAATGGACAGGGCCGCGAGCAGTACTTC	CASRNGQGREQYF
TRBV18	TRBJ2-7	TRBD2	TGTGCCAGCTCACAACGGGTAGCGGGAGAAGACGAGCAGTACTTC	CASSQRVAGEDEQYF
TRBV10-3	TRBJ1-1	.	TGTGCCATCAGCGTCATTCAGGGGAGCCCTGAAGCTTTCTTT	CAISVIQGSPEAFF
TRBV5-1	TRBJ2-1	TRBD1	TGCGCCAGCAGCTTGGATGGGACAGCTTACAATGAGCAGTTCTTC	CASSLDGTAYNEQFF
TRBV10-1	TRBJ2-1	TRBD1	TGCGCCAGCAGTCCCGGGACAGGGTTCAATGAGCAGTTCTTC	CASSPGTGFNEQFF
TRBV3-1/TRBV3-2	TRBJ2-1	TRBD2	TGTGCCAGCAGCCCAGCGGGAATTGAGCAGTTCTTC	CASSPAGIEQFF
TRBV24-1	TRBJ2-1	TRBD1	TGTGCCACCAGTGACACCGGGACAGCATACAATGAGCAGTTCTTC	CATSDTGTAYNEQFF
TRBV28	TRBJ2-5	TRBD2	TGTGCCAGCAGTCCGGGACTAGCTCTAACCCAGTACTTC	CASSPGLALTQYF
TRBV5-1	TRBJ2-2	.	TGCGCCAGCAGCTTGGGCTCCCTGCACTTTAGGAACACCGGGGAGCTGTTTTTT	CASSLGSLHFRNTGELFF
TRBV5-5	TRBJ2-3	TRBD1	TGTGCCAGCACATCAAGAGGGACAGGGGGCACAGATACGCAGTATTTT	CASTSRGTGGTDTQYF
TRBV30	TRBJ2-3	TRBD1	TGTGCCTGGAGTGGGGGACAGGACACAGATACGCAGTATTTT	CAWSGGQDTDTQYF
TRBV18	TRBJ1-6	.	TGTGCCAGCTCAACGACAGAGACCAATTCACCCCTCCACTTT	CASSTTETNSPLHF
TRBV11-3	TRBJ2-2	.	TGTGCCAGCAGCCCTGACTATACCGGGGAGCTGTTTTTT	CASSPDYTGELFF
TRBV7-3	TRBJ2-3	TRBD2	TGTGCCAGCAGCTTACTAGCGGGAGGTCCCCCAGATACGCAGTATTTT	CASSLLAGGPPDTQYF
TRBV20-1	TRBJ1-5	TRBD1	TGCAGTGCTAGAGAACAGGGGGCCCAGCATTTT	CSAREQGAQHF